This T cell receptor beta chain was obtained from a study of cytomegalovirus exposure and HLA in healthy donors. Germline CDR1 is SNHLY and CDR2 is FYNNEI. V lost 4 bases, J lost 7 bases, and 5 bases stayed unmatched. The CDR3 runs 13 residues. Study-wide results and caveats: CMV serostatus was the sole immune exposure data available. With later analysis, a missense DCLRE1C variant became linked to TCR beta V- and J-gene trimming. In a later analysis, DRB1 alleles had the most associated TCRs; HLA-C alleles the fewest. The CMV antigen specificity of a few CMV-associated chains was confirmed through in vitro analysis.

To note about this clone: What it recognizes is unknown.

PCR amplification relied on 60 Vbeta primers (plus 13 Jbeta primers). The protocol was immunoSEQ multiplex PCR, while the TCRdb copy is restricted to in-frame clones and leaves out a portion. This sample carries under 300,000 clones, roughly 70% of them seen once, and the ten largest clones take approximately 2.1%. The TCR originated in a female donor in good health and CMV-seronegative. V gene TRBV2 combines with J gene TRBJ1-1, with 8 nucleotides matching TRBD1. The sequenced sample was PBMCs. The CDR3: CASSVQGESEAFF. The CDR3 bases are TGTGCCAGCAGTGTACAGGGGGAAAGTGAAGCTTTCTTT.